Reported below is one TCR beta chain. Its cognate antigen has yet to be identified. No qualities accompany the bases; no much larger clone lies one base away. The data belong to a study of blood T cell repertoires in COVID-19 (TCRdb year 2020). About the study as a whole: Collaborator samples came from the United States, Italy and Spain and covered acute and convalescent phases of COVID-19. The prospective study material was composed of cDNA or gDNA derived from T cells, B-cell-depleted T cells, or PBMCs. Deeply sampled blood TCRbeta repertoires from subjects exposed to, actively infected with, or recovered from COVID-19 were included in the dataset. A freely available public database, intended as a resource for researchers studying the immune response to SARS-CoV-2, is where the repertoires were released. Samples were obtained from the ongoing ImmuneRACE study (first 160 participants) and from approximately 1,200 subjects provided by 6 global collaborators. Nearly every sample came with metadata listing a de-identified subject ID, COVID-19 status, age in years and sex. Where HLA class I and class II types were available, the types were taken from metadata supplied by the sample provider, not from assay-based typing. Beyond this particular receptor, the publication reports: Clinical and demographic metadata were provided uncurated, with the amount varying by source and participant.

The immunoSEQ Assay, a bias-controlled multiplex PCR, was used to amplify TCRbeta CDR3 regions from genomic DNA. Turning to the authors' computational methods: Nucleated cell counts per sample were estimated from amplification of reference gene primers within the assay. To quantify the absolute abundance of each unique TCRbeta CDR3 rearrangement, sequence reads were collapsed and filtered. Productive Simpson clonality was computed per sample as the square root of Simpson's diversity index over productive rearrangements. TCRdb provides this immuneACCESS table in a form limited to in-frame rearrangements. Some clones are lacking; in checked studies, under half of them reflect an unresolved V gene, and why the rest are absent is not known. The D gene and trimming were derived from the DNA, and the V and J assignments and clone size from that table. The sample table shows approximately 210,000 clones, and approximately 82% are seen once. Over 14% of the sample is held by the ten biggest clonotypes.

V is trimmed back by 0 bases and J by 0 bases, and the junction contains 6 bases that no gene match accounts for. The CDR3 contains 17 residues, cysteine and phenylalanine counted. The entry retains the CDR3 DNA only, 51 bases that are in frame from base 1. The germline V gene gives CDR1 as SGHDT and CDR2 as YYEEEE. Participants in the prospective study were enrolled through a virtual design, were aged 18 to 89 years, and lived in fewer than 30 United States geographic areas. In the prospective study, participants were assigned to cohorts based on the clinical history participants reported in a screening survey and a study questionnaire. For ImmuneRACE Cohort 3, a participant was defined as recovered based on two consecutive negative NP/OP PCR tests, clearance by a healthcare professional, or resolution of symptoms. Each participant in the prospective study had whole blood, serum and a nasopharyngeal or oropharyngeal swab collected by mobile phlebotomists. Participants in the prospective study had the option to provide additional blood draws and questionnaires over an approximately two-month period. Blood samples from the prospective study were shipped frozen or at room temperature prior to DNA extraction.

This receptor chain uses TRBV5-6 and TRBJ1-3; TRBD1 lines up with 7 middle nucleotides. This receptor was obtained from a man in his forties or fifties who had recovered from COVID-19. Material for sequencing was PBMCs or T cells enriched from blood (not recorded which). The nucleotides read TGTGCCAGCAGCTTGGGGGTGACAGGGCACTCTGGAAACACCATATATTTT. Protein translation: CASSLGVTGHSGNTIYF.